This T cell receptor (beta chain) comes out of a study of regulatory T cells in long-lasting Graves disease. General study points: Persistent disease exhibited a predilection for TRBV28, TRBJ1-2 and TRBJ2-5.

Specified time point: newly diagnosed GD, antithyroid drugs for less than 3 months. RNA from PBMCs was the source of the TCR library. Trimming left V 1 base short and J 0 bases short, with 14 bases between. Looked up from germline, CDR1 is DFQATT and CDR2 is SNEGSKA (reference sequence). The CDR3 runs 16 residues. Only a few counts were recorded for this clonotype. The target antigen is unknown. Sequencing libraries for TCR beta were prepared with iRepertoire HTBI primers and Arm-PCR of CDR3 regions. Each CDR3 protein is one row after TCRdb ran MiXCR on the multiplex PCR reads. The sample includes hundreds of thousands of distinct CDR3 sequences, 15% to 20% of them seen just once. This sample also appeared in a second study, on T cells in Graves' hyperthyroidism and ophthalmopathy. That work adds: Clinical symptoms, serum thyroxine and TRAb, thyroid ultrasound and orbital computed tomography together formed the diagnostic basis.

This sequence joins TRBV20-1 and TRBJ2-3; D gene uncertain. The sample in question was peripheral blood mononuclear cells (PBMCs), obtained at new diagnosis, from a patient treated with antithyroid drugs. The clonotype was recovered from a man younger than 30 with Graves disease. In DNA, the CDR3 is TGCAGTGCTAGAGCCGTCGTTGGCGAAAGCACAGATACGCAGTATTTT. It yields the protein CSARAVVGESTDTQYF.